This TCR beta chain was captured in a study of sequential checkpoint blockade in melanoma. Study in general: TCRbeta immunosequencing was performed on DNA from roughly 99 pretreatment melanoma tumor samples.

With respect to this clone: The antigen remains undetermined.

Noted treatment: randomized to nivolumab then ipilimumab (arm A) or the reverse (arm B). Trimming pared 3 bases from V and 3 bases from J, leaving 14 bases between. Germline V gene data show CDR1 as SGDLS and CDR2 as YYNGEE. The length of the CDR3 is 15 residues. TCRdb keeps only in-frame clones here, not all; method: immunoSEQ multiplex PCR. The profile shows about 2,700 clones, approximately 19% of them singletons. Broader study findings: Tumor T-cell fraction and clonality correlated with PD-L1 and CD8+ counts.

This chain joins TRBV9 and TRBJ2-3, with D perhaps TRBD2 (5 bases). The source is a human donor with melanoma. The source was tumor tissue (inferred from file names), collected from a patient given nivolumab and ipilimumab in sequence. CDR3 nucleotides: TGTGCCAGCAGCGGCAAGGTGGTAGCGACAGATACGCAGTATTTT. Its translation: CASSGKVVATDTQYF.